This entry lists 28 T cell receptor beta chains sequenced from one sample in a study of blood T cells in healthy people across ages. The use of a sample-barcoded 5' primer and a J-beta primer mix characterized a second PCR of about 7 to 12 cycles. One entry per CDR3 protein results from TCRdb running MiXCR on the 5' RACE reads. The profile covers about 780,000 distinct CDR3 sequences, with around 50% appearing a single time and around a sixth taken by the ten largest. Material: blood. All receptors derive from a man at least 80 years old in good health.

A few counts support this clonotype. The genes are TRBV11-1 and TRBJ2-1; 9 bases map to TRBD2. Germline CDR1 is SGHAT and CDR2 is FQDESV (reference sequence). The CDR3 consists of 16 residues. Trimming cost V 3 bases and J 8 bases; bases outside gene matches: 11. CDR3 sequence (DNA): TGTGCCAGCAGCTTGGCGGGAGGGTTCCTAATGGATGAGCAGTTCTTC. This translates into CASSLAGGFLMDEQFF. Supplemented by reference TRBV11-1 and TRBJ2-1, the full variable domain reads EAEVAQSPRYKITEKSQAVAFWCDPISGHATLYWYRQILGQGPELLVQFQDESVVDDSQLPKDRFSAERLKGVDSTLKIQPAELGDSAMYLCASSLAGGFLMDEQFFGPGTRLTVL.

This clonotype was counted a few times. This sequence joins TRBV2 and TRBJ1-4, with D maybe TRBD1 (5 bases). This CDR3 has 14 amino acids. The V end was cut by 4 bases, the J end by 7 bases, with 13 bases between. CDR1 is SNHLY, CDR2 FYNNEI, per germline. The CDR3 here is CASSGGARGEKLFF. The CDR3 bases are TGTGCCAGCAGTGGTGGGGCGCGGGGTGAAAAACTGTTTTTT.

The J gene is TRBJ2-2, the V gene TRBV12-3 or TRBV12-4; 7 bases are a match to TRBD1. The CDR3 has 14 residues. V was pared by 7 bases and J by 3 bases, with 5 bases of the junction left unmatched. The CDR3 sequence is CASTAGGYTGELFF. Here the CDR3 DNA reads TGTGCCAGCACCGCAGGGGGATACACCGGGGAGCTGTTTTTT.

The V call is TRBV12-3 or TRBV12-4, the J call TRBJ1-6, with D uncertain. V was clipped by 7 bases and J by 0 bases, with 13 bases between them. CDR3 length equals 16 residues. CDR3 coding DNA: TGTGCCAGCACGGAAAGGGTGCCCTCCTATAATTCACCCCTCCACTTT. Protein: CASTERVPSYNSPLHF.

This clonotype was seen more than once but under ten times. The V call is TRBV5-1, the J call TRBJ2-5, with D perhaps TRBD2 (6 bases). V shed 0 bases and J shed 5 bases, with 17 bases lying between them. Germline CDR1 is SGHRS and CDR2 is YFSETQ. The CDR3 runs to 16 residues. CDR3 sequence (DNA): TGCGCCAGCAGCTTGGAAAATGGAGGGGCTACGGAGACCCAGTACTTC. It translates to CASSLENGGATETQYF.

This clonotype has a handful of counts. The chain has TRBV20-1 and TRBJ1-4; TRBD1 aligns across 7 bases. V gave up 2 bases and J gave up 0 bases; unmatched junction bases: 6. This CDR3 region has 16 residues. The germline V gene has CDR1 DFQATT and CDR2 SNEGSKA (reference sequence). CDR3 sequence: CSARQGGVATNEKLFF. The DNA of the CDR3 is TGCAGTGCTAGACAGGGGGGGGTTGCAACTAATGAAAAACTGTTTTTT.

The V and J genes are TRBV28 and TRBJ2-1; the D gene is possibly TRBD2 (5 bases). Germline-derived CDR1 and CDR2 are MDHEN and SYDVKM. The CDR3 totals 15 residues. The ends were cut back, 2 bases at V and 4 bases at J, with 12 bases in the middle. CDR3 protein: CASSLDGDMYNEQFF. The CDR3 DNA reads TGTGCCAGCAGTTTAGACGGGGATATGTACAATGAGCAGTTCTTC.

This clonotype was seen a single time. CDR3 coding DNA: TGTGCCAGCAGCCCCGTTGGGGACGCTGAAGCTTTCTTT. This codes for CASSPVGDAEAFF. The chain employs TRBV6-5 and TRBJ1-1; tentative D call: TRBD1 (5 bases). Trimming stripped 6 bases from V and 6 bases from J, with 14 bases between. Germline loops: CDR1 MNHEY, CDR2 SVGAGI. The CDR3 is 13 residues long.

This clonotype was recorded a few times. V gene TRBV4-2 combines with J gene TRBJ1-1; no definite D call. This CDR3 comprises 14 residues. Germline V gives CDR1 LGHNA, CDR2 YNFKEQ. The V end was cut by 6 bases, the J end by 1 base, with 12 bases between. CDR3 region: CASSLISENTEAFF. DNA of the CDR3: TGTGCCAGCAGTCTTATCAGCGAGAACACTGAAGCTTTCTTT.

This chain connects TRBV3-1 to TRBJ2-3; D is uncertain. CDR1 is LGHDT, CDR2 YNNKEL, per germline (reference sequence). This CDR3 has 16 residues. Trimming took 0 bases from V and 2 from J, leaving 12 bases between them. The CDR3 sequence is CASSQDLGGPTDTQYF. The CDR3 region has the DNA TGTGCCAGCAGCCAAGATCTGGGCGGTCCCACAGATACGCAGTATTTT.

Only a few counts were recorded for this clonotype. The chain recombines TRBV12-3 or TRBV12-4 with TRBJ1-4, with D unclear. Trimming removed 1 base from V and 6 bases from J, with 12 bases in between. The CDR3 contains 15 residues. The CDR3 nucleotides read TGTGCCAGCAGTTTAGAGGGCTCTCGTTATGAAAAACTGTTTTTT. Translation: CASSLEGSRYEKLFF.

This clonotype came up many times. This chain uses TRBV25-1 with TRBJ2-4; tentatively, D is TRBD2 (6 bases). CDR1 and CDR2 (germline): MGHDK, SYGVNS. Trimming removed 2 bases at V and 6 bases at J, with 8 bases between. This CDR3 comprises 13 residues. The CDR3 protein is CASSEGGLNIQYF. The DNA for the CDR3 is TGTGCCAGCAGTGAAGGGGGACTAAACATTCAGTACTTC.

This clonotype occurred once. A much more abundant neighbour one base away suggests this may be a read error. The V call is TRBV7-3, the J call TRBJ2-1; a weak D match, TRBD2 (6 bases). This CDR3 has 14 residues. From germline, CDR1 is SGHTA and CDR2 FQGTGA. Trimming took 7 bases from V and 10 from J, leaving 20 bases between them. The CDR3 loop reads CASNSGGLVAEQFF. As DNA, the CDR3 is TGTGCCAGCAACTCCGGGGGTTTGGTCGCGGAGCAGTTCTTC.

The rearrangement links TRBV29-1 to TRBJ2-7; D ambiguous. The better agreement between TRBJ2-5 and the DNA end casts doubt on the J call. Germline V gene data show CDR1 as SQVTM and CDR2 as ANQGSEA. The CDR3 loop spans 15 amino acids. The CDR3 spells CSVGARILIWETQYF. CDR3 coding DNA: TGCAGCGTTGGGGCACGGATACTCATTTGGGAGACCCAGTACTTC.

The chain uses TRBV12-3 or TRBV12-4 and TRBJ2-1; unclear D gene. This CDR3 region has 13 residues. The V end lost 8 bases, the J end lost 5 bases, and 13 bases lay between the germline ends. The CDR3 nucleotides read TGTGCCAGCGAGGCTAGTGTCCACAATGAGCAGTTCTTC. This gives the protein CASEASVHNEQFF.

As for this clonotype: The junction differs from germline at one of its ends, possibly a read error. The chain couples TRBV12-3 or TRBV12-4 to TRBJ2-1, with D perhaps TRBD1 (5 bases). This CDR3 contains 13 residues. The CDR3 sequence is CASSIGRANEQFF. For the CDR3, the DNA is TGTGCCAGCAGCATCGGCAGGGCAAATGAGCAATTCTTC.

The chain joins TRBV3-1 to TRBJ1-1, with 8 bases fitting TRBD1. J was trimmed by 6 bases and V by 4 bases; bases with no gene match: 4. Germline-derived CDR1 and CDR2 are LGHDT and YNNKEL (reference sequence). The CDR3 runs to 13 residues. CDR3 bases: TGTGCCAGCAGCCCCGACAGGGGTGCTGAAGCTTTCTTT. Protein sequence: CASSPDRGAEAFF.

CDR3 residues: CASSLAAGTSDEQYF. In DNA, the CDR3 is TGTGCCAGCAGCTTAGCGGCAGGGACTAGCGATGAGCAGTACTTC. V gene TRBV7-2 combines with J gene TRBJ2-7; the match to TRBD2 covers 10 bases. Germline values: CDR1 SGHTA, CDR2 FQGNSA. V shed 0 bases, J shed 7 bases, and the junction held 6 bases outside the gene matches. CDR3 length: 15 residues. Using reference TRBV7-2 and TRBJ2-7 for the parts outside the CDR3, the full variable domain is GAGVSQSPSNKVTEKGKDVELRCDPISGHTALYWYRQSLGQGLEFLIYFQGNSAPDKSGLPSDRFSAERTGGSVSTLTIQRTQQEDSAVYLCASSLAAGTSDEQYFGPGTRLTVT.

This clonotype was found a few times. This could be a read error, since a much larger clone is one nucleotide away. The chain is built from TRBV10-2 and TRBJ2-3; D unclear. The ends were cut back, 6 bases at V and 2 bases at J, with 6 bases in the middle. CDR1 WSHSY and CDR2 SAAADI come from the germline V gene. This CDR3 contains 12 residues. The CDR3 spells CASRDITDTQYF. The CDR3 DNA follows: TGCGCCAGCAGGGATATCACAGATACGCAGTATTTT.

The rearrangement joins TRBV20-1 to TRBJ2-1, with 7 positions matching TRBD2. Trimming took 2 bases from V and 13 from J; bases not matched to a gene: 8. Per germline, CDR1 DFQATT and CDR2 SNEGSKA (reference sequence). This CDR3 is 12 amino acids long. CDR3 residues: CSARSAGEYQFF. CDR3 sequence (DNA): TGCAGTGCTAGATCTGCGGGAGAGTATCAGTTCTTC.

Regarding this clonotype: One junction end does not reproduce the germline sequence, and a read error may be involved. This rearrangement joins TRBV7-9 to TRBJ1-2, with no clear D. Germline assignment: CDR1 SEHNR and CDR2 FQNEAQ (reference sequence). This CDR3 contains 13 residues. CDR3 DNA: TGTTCCAGCAGCTTAGTTGGAAACTATGGCTACACCTTC. Protein product: CSSSLVGNYGYTF.

This clonotype was observed many times. The chain recombines TRBV5-1 with TRBJ2-1; D gene uncertain. CDR1 is SGHRS, CDR2 YFSETQ, per germline. This CDR3 has 13 amino acids. The V end was cut by 4 bases, the J end by 6 bases, with 11 bases between. As DNA, the CDR3 is TGCGCCAGCAGCCAACGACCCGGCAATGAGCAGTTCTTC. As protein: CASSQRPGNEQFF. Together with reference TRBV5-1 and TRBJ2-1, the CDR3 gives the full variable domain: KAGVTQTPRYLIKTRGQQVTLSCSPISGHRSVSWYQQTPGQGLQFLFEYFSETQRNKGNFPGRFSGRQFSNSRSEMNVSTLELGDSALYLCASSQRPGNEQFFGPGTRLTVL.

This clonotype occurred a few times. The J gene is TRBJ2-7, the V gene TRBV2, with 7 nucleotides matching TRBD2. CDR1 is SNHLY and CDR2 is FYNNEI in the germline V gene. The CDR3 contains 14 residues. V dropped 6 bases and J dropped 3; count of bases not matched to a gene: 8. The CDR3 loop reads CASSLGREGYEQYF. The CDR3 region has the DNA TGTGCCAGCAGCCTCGGTAGGGAGGGCTACGAGCAGTACTTC. The entire variable domain, with the rest obtained from reference TRBV2 and TRBJ2-7, is as follows: EPEVTQTPSHQVTQMGQEVILRCVPISNHLYFYWYRQILGQKVEFLVSFYNNEISEKSEIFDDQFSVERPDGSNFTLKIRSTKLEDSAMYFCASSLGREGYEQYFGPGTRLTVT.

V gene TRBV5-1 combines with J gene TRBJ2-7; the D gene is possibly TRBD2 (7 bases). Trimming stripped 4 bases from V and 6 bases from J, with 20 bases between. Per germline, CDR1 SGHRS and CDR2 YFSETQ. There are 15 residues in the CDR3. DNA of the CDR3: TGCGCCAGCAGCGTTGCCCTCGGCGGGGGCGGCGAGCAGTACTTC. This sequence encodes CASSVALGGGGEQYF.

The J gene is TRBJ1-1, the V gene TRBV20-1, with a tentative D call TRBD1 (5 bases). The CDR3 totals 11 residues. V shed 6 bases and J shed 5 bases, with 10 bases lying between them. CDR1 is DFQATT and CDR2 is SNEGSKA in the germline V gene (reference sequence). This CDR3 is CSAAGRTEAFF. The CDR3 region has the DNA TGCAGTGCCGCAGGGAGGACTGAAGCTTTCTTT.

This rearrangement joins TRBV5-1 to TRBJ1-6, with D perhaps matching TRBD1 (5 bases). V shed 0 bases and J shed 8 bases, with 15 bases lying between them. In germline, CDR1 is SGHRS, CDR2 YFSETQ. The CDR3 runs to 16 residues. The CDR3 reads CASSLGQGRVDSPLHF. In DNA form, the CDR3 reads TGCGCCAGCAGCTTGGGGCAGGGCCGAGTGGATTCACCCCTCCACTTT.

The chain employs TRBV7-9 and TRBJ2-4; 8 bases match TRBD1. CDR3 size: 16 residues. V gave up 11 bases and J gave up 7 bases; unmatched junction bases: 19. Germline V CDR1 and CDR2: SEHNR, FQNEAQ (reference sequence). The CDR3 spells CAGKPLLGQDWNIQYF. As DNA, the CDR3 is TGTGCCGGCAAGCCCCTGTTGGGACAGGACTGGAACATTCAGTACTTC.

This clonotype was detected only a few times. CDR3 sequence reads: CSVEDKTSGRNEQFF. CDR3 DNA sequence: TGCAGCGTTGAAGATAAAACTAGCGGGAGGAATGAGCAGTTCTTC. The V and J genes are TRBV29-1 and TRBJ2-1; TRBD2 agrees at 12 bases. Germline CDR1 is SQVTM and CDR2 is ANQGSEA. This CDR3 comprises 15 residues. The ends lost 0 bases at V and 7 bases at J; junction bases unmatched: 4.